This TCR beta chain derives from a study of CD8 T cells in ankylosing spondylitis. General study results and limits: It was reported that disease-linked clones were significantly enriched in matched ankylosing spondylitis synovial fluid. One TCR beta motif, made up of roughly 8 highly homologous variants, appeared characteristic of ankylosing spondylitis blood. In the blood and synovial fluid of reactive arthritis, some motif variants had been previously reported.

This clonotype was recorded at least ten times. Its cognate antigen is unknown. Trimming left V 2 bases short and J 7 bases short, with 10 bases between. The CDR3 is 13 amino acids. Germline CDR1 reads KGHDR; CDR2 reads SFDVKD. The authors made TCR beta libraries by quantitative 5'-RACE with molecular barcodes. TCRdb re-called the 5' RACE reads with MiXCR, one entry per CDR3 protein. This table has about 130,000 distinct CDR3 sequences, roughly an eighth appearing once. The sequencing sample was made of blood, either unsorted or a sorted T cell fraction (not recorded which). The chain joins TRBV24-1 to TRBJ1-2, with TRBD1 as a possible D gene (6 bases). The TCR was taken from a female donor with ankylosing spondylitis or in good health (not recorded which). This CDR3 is CATSDSGAGGYTF. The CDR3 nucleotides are TGTGCCACCAGTGATTCAGGGGCCGGTGGCTACACCTTC.